This entry concerns a single TCR beta chain. The clone's antigen remains unknown. No much larger clone exists at a distance of one base, and base qualities are not known. The library was prepared using PCR. These reads were obtained on an Illumina HiSeq 2500. TCR libraries were prepared with molecular barcoding, using unique molecular identifiers to normalize TCRbeta repertoire quantification. The public reads were reprocessed in TCRdb via fastp at Q25 and MiXCR, keeping in-frame beta chains. Rows with a matching CDR3 protein are joined into one entry that keeps the most common DNA and genes. This sample has more than 500,000 distinct CDR3 sequences in its table, and about an eighth of those were observed once. The ten largest clonotypes hold 11% to 15% of the sample. The treatment or condition tag for this specimen amounts to: allogeneic hematopoietic cell transplantation with graft depleted of TCRalphabeta T cells and CD19 B cells. TCRalphabeta/CD19-depleted allogeneic hematopoietic cell grafts were given to the transplant recipients, all of whom were children.

From a lookup of the germline V gene, CDR1 and CDR2 are SQVTM and ANQGSEA. The CDR3 covers 12 residues, taking in both the cysteine and the phenylalanine. Only the CDR3 DNA is retained, 36 bases long and in frame from the first base. At the junction V is shortened by 5 bases and J by 0 bases, with 8 bases in between. These data belong to a study of T-cell reconstitution after alpha-beta-depleted transplantation in children (dated by TCRdb to 2016 to 2017). Turning to the overall study: T-cell immune reconstitution after TCRalphabeta/CD19-depleted allogeneic hematopoietic cell transplantation in children was quantitatively tracked in the study by means of TCR repertoire profiling. The full study reports these points: The apparently early alphabetaT-cell count recovery about two months after transplant was reportedly dependent on only several hundred rapidly expanded clones derived from non-depleted graft cells. The frequencies of hyperexpanded clones fell over the following months, and after one year, T-cell counts and TCRbeta diversity were mostly attributed to newly produced T cells. In some patients, the high TCRbeta diversity seen at day 60 was put down to recipient T cells and intrathymic progenitors that had survived conditioning.

The source was PBMCs, mostly from graft donor cells, collected 180 days after TCRalphabeta/CD19-depleted stem cell transplant. The sequence joins TRBV29-1 to TRBJ2-7; D gene: possibly TRBD1, on 6 matching bases. This TCR was sampled from a female patient aged 2-15 years who had a stem cell transplant for aplastic anemia, so the T cells may come from the graft donor. The DNA sequence is as follows: TGCAGCGTTATGGACAGCTCCTACGAGCAGTACTTC. This is translated as CSVMDSSYEQYF.